These 15 T cell receptor beta chains share one sample of origin, sequenced in a study of T cells in Graves' hyperthyroidism and ophthalmopathy. RNA transcripts yielded amplified TCR beta CDR3 regions. A set of HTBI primers served as the primers for a first-round RT-PCR of the TCR CDR3. TCRdb called the multiplex PCR reads again in MiXCR, with one record for every CDR3 protein. The sample includes 700,000 or so distinct CDR3 sequences, about a sixth of them seen just once. The sample comprised blood. The receptors come from a man between 18 and 35 years old with Graves' hyperthyroidism.

In its sample, this clonotype was seen a few times. The J gene is TRBJ1-2, the V gene TRBV3-1; a possible D gene is TRBD1 (5 bases). V was clipped by 7 bases and J by 4 bases, with 16 bases between them. In germline, CDR1 is LGHDT, CDR2 YNNKEL (reference sequence). CDR3 length: 14 amino acids. CDR3 in amino acids: CASKMGRGSYGYTF. DNA of the CDR3: TGTGCCAGCAAGATGGGGCGGGGTAGCTATGGCTACACCTTC.

This clonotype was seen at least ten times. The rearrangement joins TRBV28 to TRBJ2-5; possibly TRBD1 for D (6 bases). CDR3 length equals 13 residues. From germline, CDR1 is MDHEN and CDR2 SYDVKM. The ends were cut back, 11 bases at V and 5 bases at J, with 18 bases in the middle. CDR3 nucleotide sequence: TGTGCCTCCAACAGGGATTTAGTTGAGACCCAGTACTTC. Its translation: CASNRDLVETQYF.

The V call is TRBV4-1, the J call TRBJ1-1; D is uncertain. The CDR3 consists of 16 residues. Germline CDR1 reads MGHRA; CDR2 reads YSYEKL. The V end was cut by 0 bases, the J end by 1 base, with 12 bases between. The DNA for the CDR3 is TGCGCCAGCAGCCAAGAACCGCCAGCCCAGAACACTGAAGCTTTCTTT. This codes for CASSQEPPAQNTEAFF.

This clonotype has ten or more counts. This chain joins TRBV28 and TRBJ1-1; D is unclear. The V end was cut by 8 bases, the J end by 1 base, with 14 bases between. CDR1 and CDR2 from the germline V gene are MDHEN and SYDVKM. The CDR3 contains 14 residues. The CDR3 bases are TGTGCCAGCGGGGAGAGGTGGGCGAACACTGAAGCTTTCTTT. Translated, it gives CASGERWANTEAFF.

The genes are TRBV7-9 and TRBJ1-2, with TRBD1 identical over 7 bases. The germline CDR1 and CDR2 sequences are SEHNR and FQNEAQ (reference sequence). CDR3 length equals 13 residues. V was clipped by 5 bases and J by 6 bases; unmatched bases: 6. The DNA of the CDR3 is TGTGCCAGCAGCCGACAGGGAATCAATGGCTACACCTTC. This sequence encodes CASSRQGINGYTF.

This clonotype was found many times. This chain uses TRBV20-1 with TRBJ2-7, with a tentative D call TRBD1 (6 bases). The germline gives CDR1 DFQATT, CDR2 SNEGSKA (reference sequence). V lost 7 bases to trimming and J lost 0 bases, with 25 bases between them. The CDR3 extends over 17 amino acids. The CDR3 sequence: CSGTPRWGPVSSYEQYF. CDR3 coding DNA: TGCAGTGGTACCCCCCGGTGGGGGCCCGTTAGCTCCTACGAGCAGTACTTC.

This clonotype turned up a few times. The CDR3 region has the DNA TGTGCCAGCAGCTTGGAACTAGCGGCAGGTTCTTTCACAGATACGCAGTATTTT. Its translation is CASSLELAAGSFTDTQYF. The chain couples TRBV5-6 to TRBJ2-3; 8 bases line up with TRBD2. The CDR3 runs 18 residues. Germline trimming cut 0 bases from V and 2 bases from J; bases unmatched to any gene: 11. Germline V gives CDR1 SGHDT, CDR2 YYEEEE.

This clonotype was recorded a few times. The CDR3 here is CSARGTSGRIKNIQYF. In DNA, the CDR3 is TGCAGTGCTAGAGGGACTAGCGGGAGAATCAAAAACATTCAGTACTTC. The chain links TRBV20-1 to TRBJ2-4, with 13 bases aligning to TRBD2. Per the germline V gene, CDR1 is DFQATT and CDR2 is SNEGSKA (reference sequence). The CDR3 runs to 16 residues. The ends lost 1 base at V and 3 bases at J; junction bases unmatched: 3.

This clonotype was seen many times. The V and J genes are TRBV6-2 or TRBV6-3 and TRBJ2-7; TRBD1 aligns across 9 bases. Germline V CDR1 and CDR2: MNHEY, SVGEGT. The trim removed 6 bases at V and 6 bases at J, leaving 9 bases unmatched. This CDR3 is built from 14 residues. Written as DNA, the CDR3 is TGTGCCAGCAGCACCCGGGACAGGGTGTCCGAGCAGTACTTC. Translated: CASSTRDRVSEQYF.

This clonotype occurred many times. V usage is TRBV2 and J usage is TRBJ2-3; TRBD2 matches 8 bases. The J segment lost 1 base and the V segment lost 6 bases, leaving 9 bases of the junction unmatched. This CDR3 is built from 16 residues. CDR1 is SNHLY, CDR2 FYNNEI, per germline. The CDR3 nucleotides read TGTGCCAGCAGACGTACTAGCGGTCCTCGCACAGATACGCAGTATTTT. Translated: CASRRTSGPRTDTQYF.

This clonotype was observed a few times. The chain joins TRBV5-6 to TRBJ2-2; a weak D match, TRBD1 (5 bases). Trimming removed 3 bases from V and 6 bases from J, with 21 bases in between. CDR1 is SGHDT, CDR2 YYEEEE, per germline. The CDR3 is 17 amino acids. In DNA form, the CDR3 reads TGTGCCAGCAGCTCGACAGAAGCTGGCCGATCTCCCGGGGAGCTGTTTTTT. Translation gives CASSSTEAGRSPGELFF. Full variable domain (remainder filled in from reference TRBV5-6 and TRBJ2-2): DAGVTQSPTHLIKTRGQQVTLRCSPKSGHDTVSWYQQALGQGPQFIFQYYEEEERQRGNFPDRFSGHQFPNYSSELNVNALLLGDSALYLCASSSTEAGRSPGELFFGEGSRLTVL.

This clonotype was picked up many times. J is TRBJ2-3 and V is TRBV24-1; D gene uncertain. V lost 0 bases and J 1 base, leaving 10 bases between the germline ends. Germline V gene sequence: CDR1 KGHDR, CDR2 SFDVKD. The CDR3 covers 16 residues. The CDR3 loop is CATSDLRPEGTDTQYF. For the CDR3, the DNA is TGTGCCACCAGTGATTTGCGTCCCGAAGGCACAGATACGCAGTATTTT.

The table lists this clonotype with a few counts. This chain links TRBV4-2 with TRBJ1-1, with a possible D match to TRBD1 (6 bases). Trimming took off 1 base at V and 3 bases at J, with 15 bases between the two ends. Per germline, CDR1 LGHNA and CDR2 YNFKEQ. The CDR3 runs 16 residues. CDR3 amino acids: CASSQALLAGDTEAFF. CDR3 bases: TGTGCCAGCAGCCAAGCTTTGTTGGCAGGGGACACTGAAGCTTTCTTT.

This clonotype was detected ten times or more. The chain recombines TRBV11-3 with TRBJ2-3, with 7 bases that match TRBD2. The CDR3 is made up of 14 amino acids. Germline V gene sequence: CDR1 SGHNT, CDR2 YENEEA. The J segment lost 1 base and the V segment lost 5 bases, leaving 3 bases of the junction unmatched. The CDR3 here is CASSQGRGTDTQYF. In DNA, the CDR3 is TGTGCCAGCAGCCAAGGGAGGGGCACAGATACGCAGTATTTT.

This clonotype was observed a handful of times. The J gene is TRBJ2-3, the V gene TRBV6-2 or TRBV6-3; the D gene is possibly TRBD2 (5 bases). CDR1 and CDR2 from the germline V gene are MNHEY and SVGEGT. The CDR3 extends over 16 amino acids. V lost 0 bases and J 5 bases, leaving 15 bases between the germline ends. In DNA form, the CDR3 reads TGTGCCAGCAGTTACTCTTGGACTGGCCCCGGAGATACGCAGTATTTT. This sequence encodes CASSYSWTGPGDTQYF.